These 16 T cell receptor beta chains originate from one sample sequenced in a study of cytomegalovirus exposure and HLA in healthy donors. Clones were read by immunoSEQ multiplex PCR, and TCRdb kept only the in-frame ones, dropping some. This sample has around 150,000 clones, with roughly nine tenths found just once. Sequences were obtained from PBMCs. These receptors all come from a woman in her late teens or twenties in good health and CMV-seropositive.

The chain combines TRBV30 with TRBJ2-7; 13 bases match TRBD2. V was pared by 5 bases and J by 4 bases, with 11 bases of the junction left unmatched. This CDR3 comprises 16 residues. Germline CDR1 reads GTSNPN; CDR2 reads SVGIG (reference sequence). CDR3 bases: TGTGCCTGGGGGGTTTTCGGACTAGCGGGAGCTTACGAGCAGTACTTC. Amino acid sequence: CAWGVFGLAGAYEQYF.

This CDR3 is CASSLAGAGANVLTF. The CDR3 DNA follows: TGTGCCAGCAGCTTAGCAGGGGCTGGGGCCAACGTCCTGACTTTC. This chain joins TRBV7-9 and TRBJ2-6; possible D gene TRBD1, 5 bases. Trimming pared 0 bases from V and 2 bases from J, leaving 5 bases between. Germline CDR1 SEHNR, CDR2 FQNEAQ (reference sequence). The CDR3 has 15 amino acids.

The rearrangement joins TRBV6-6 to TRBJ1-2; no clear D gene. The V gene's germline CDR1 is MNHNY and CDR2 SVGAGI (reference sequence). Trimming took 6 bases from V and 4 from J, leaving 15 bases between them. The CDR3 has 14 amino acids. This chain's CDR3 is CASSIDRRGYGYTF. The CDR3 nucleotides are TGTGCCAGCAGCATCGACCGCCGCGGCTATGGCTACACCTTC.

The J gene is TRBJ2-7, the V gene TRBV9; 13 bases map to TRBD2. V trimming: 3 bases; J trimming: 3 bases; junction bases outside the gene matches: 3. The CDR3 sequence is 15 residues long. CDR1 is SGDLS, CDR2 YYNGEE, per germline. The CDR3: CASSARLAGGYEQYF. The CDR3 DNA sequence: TGTGCCAGCAGCGCCCGACTAGCGGGAGGCTACGAGCAGTACTTC. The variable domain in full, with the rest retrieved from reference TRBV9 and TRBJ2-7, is DSGVTQTPKHLITATGQRVTLRCSPRSGDLSVYWYQQSLDQGLQFLIQYYNGEERAKGNILERFSAQQFPDLHSELNLSSLELGDSALYFCASSARLAGGYEQYFGPGTRLTVT.

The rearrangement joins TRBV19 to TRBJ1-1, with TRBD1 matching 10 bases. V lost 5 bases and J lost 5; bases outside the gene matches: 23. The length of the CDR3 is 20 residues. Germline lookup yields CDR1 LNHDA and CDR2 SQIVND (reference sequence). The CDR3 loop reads CASSSYNPGRQGAKGTEAFF. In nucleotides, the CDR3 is TGTGCCAGTAGTTCGTATAACCCCGGGAGACAGGGGGCGAAGGGAACTGAAGCTTTCTTT. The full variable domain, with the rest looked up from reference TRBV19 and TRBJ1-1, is DGGITQSPKYLFRKEGQNVTLSCEQNLNHDAMYWYRQDPGQGLRLIYYSQIVNDFQKGDIAEGYSVSREKKESFPLTVTSAQKNPTAFYLCASSSYNPGRQGAKGTEAFFGQGTRLTVV.

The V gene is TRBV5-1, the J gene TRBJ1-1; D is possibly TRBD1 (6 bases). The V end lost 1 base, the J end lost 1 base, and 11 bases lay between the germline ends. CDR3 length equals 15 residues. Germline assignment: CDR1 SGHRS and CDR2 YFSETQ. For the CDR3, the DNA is TGCGCCAGCAGCTTGCCAGCAGGGGCGAACACTGAAGCTTTCTTT. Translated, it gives CASSLPAGANTEAFF.

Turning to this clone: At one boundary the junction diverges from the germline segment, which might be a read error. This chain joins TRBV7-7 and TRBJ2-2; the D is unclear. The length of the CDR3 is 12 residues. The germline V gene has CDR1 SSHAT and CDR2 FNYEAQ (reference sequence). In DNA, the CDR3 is TGTGCTAGCAGCTTAGCTAGCGGGGAGCTGTTTTTT. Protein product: CASSLASGELFF.

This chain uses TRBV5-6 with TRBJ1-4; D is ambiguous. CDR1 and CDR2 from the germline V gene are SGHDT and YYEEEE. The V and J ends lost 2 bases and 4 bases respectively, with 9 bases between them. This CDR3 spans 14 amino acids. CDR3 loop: CASSLGEFNEKLFF. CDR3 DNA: TGTGCCAGCAGCTTAGGAGAATTTAATGAAAAACTGTTTTTT.

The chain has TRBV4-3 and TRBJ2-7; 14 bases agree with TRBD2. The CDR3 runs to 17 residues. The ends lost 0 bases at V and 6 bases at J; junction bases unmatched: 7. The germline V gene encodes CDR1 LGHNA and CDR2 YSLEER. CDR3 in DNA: TGCGCCAGCAGCCAAGAACTTGGACTAGCGGGAGGTAGCGAGCAGTACTTC. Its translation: CASSQELGLAGGSEQYF.

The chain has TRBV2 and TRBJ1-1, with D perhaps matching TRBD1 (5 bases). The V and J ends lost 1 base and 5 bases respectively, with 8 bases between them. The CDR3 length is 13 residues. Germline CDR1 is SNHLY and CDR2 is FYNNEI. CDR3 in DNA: TGTGCCAGCAGTGAAGGCGGGGGTACTGAAGCTTTCTTT. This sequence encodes CASSEGGGTEAFF.

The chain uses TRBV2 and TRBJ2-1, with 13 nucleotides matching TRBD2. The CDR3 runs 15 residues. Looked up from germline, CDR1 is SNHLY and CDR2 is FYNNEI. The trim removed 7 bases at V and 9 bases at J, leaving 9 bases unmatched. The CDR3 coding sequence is TGTGCCAGCACCTCACTAGCGGGAGGGCCGGTTGAGCAGTTCTTC. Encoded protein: CASTSLAGGPVEQFF. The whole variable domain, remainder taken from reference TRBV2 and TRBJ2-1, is EPEVTQTPSHQVTQMGQEVILRCVPISNHLYFYWYRQILGQKVEFLVSFYNNEISEKSEIFDDQFSVERPDGSNFTLKIRSTKLEDSAMYFCASTSLAGGPVEQFFGPGTRLTVL.

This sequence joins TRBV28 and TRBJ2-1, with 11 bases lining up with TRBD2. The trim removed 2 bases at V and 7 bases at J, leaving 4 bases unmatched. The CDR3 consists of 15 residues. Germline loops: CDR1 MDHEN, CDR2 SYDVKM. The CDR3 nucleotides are TGTGCCAGCAGTTTAATACTAGCGGGAGTGAATGAGCAGTTCTTC. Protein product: CASSLILAGVNEQFF. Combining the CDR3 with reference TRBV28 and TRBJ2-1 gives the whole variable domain DVKVTQSSRYLVKRTGEKVFLECVQDMDHENMFWYRQDPGLGLRLIYFSYDVKMKEKGDIPEGYSVSREKKERFSLILESASTNQTSMYLCASSLILAGVNEQFFGPGTRLTVL.

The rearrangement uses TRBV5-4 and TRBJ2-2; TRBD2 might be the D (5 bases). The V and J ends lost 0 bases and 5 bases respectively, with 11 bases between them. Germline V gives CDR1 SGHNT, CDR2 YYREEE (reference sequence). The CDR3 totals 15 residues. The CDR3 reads CASSLDTLGTGELFF. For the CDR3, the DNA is TGTGCCAGCAGCTTGGACACACTAGGGACCGGGGAGCTGTTTTTT.

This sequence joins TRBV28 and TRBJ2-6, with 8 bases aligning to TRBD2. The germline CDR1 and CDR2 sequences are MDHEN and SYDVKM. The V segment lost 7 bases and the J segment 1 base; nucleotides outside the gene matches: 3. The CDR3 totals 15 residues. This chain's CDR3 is CASIRGGSGANVLTF. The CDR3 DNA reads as TGTGCCAGCATCCGGGGGGGGTCTGGGGCCAACGTCCTGACTTTC.

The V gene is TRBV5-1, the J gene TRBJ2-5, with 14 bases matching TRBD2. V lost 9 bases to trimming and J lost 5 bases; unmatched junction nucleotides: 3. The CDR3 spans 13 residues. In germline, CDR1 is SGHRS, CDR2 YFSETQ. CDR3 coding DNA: TGCGCCACCGGGACTAGCGGGAGTGAGACCCAGTACTTC. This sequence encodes CATGTSGSETQYF. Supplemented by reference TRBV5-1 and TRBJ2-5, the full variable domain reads KAGVTQTPRYLIKTRGQQVTLSCSPISGHRSVSWYQQTPGQGLQFLFEYFSETQRNKGNFPGRFSGRQFSNSRSEMNVSTLELGDSALYLCATGTSGSETQYFGPGTRLLVL.

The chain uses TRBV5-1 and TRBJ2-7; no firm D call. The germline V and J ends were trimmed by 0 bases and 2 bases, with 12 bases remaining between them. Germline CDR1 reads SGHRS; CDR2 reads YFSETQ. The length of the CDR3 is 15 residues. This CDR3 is CASSLDPALPYEQYF. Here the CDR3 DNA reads TGCGCCAGCAGCTTGGATCCAGCACTACCCTACGAGCAGTACTTC.